This T cell receptor beta chain was profiled in a study of beta chain features in type 1 diabetes. V was cut by 1 base and J by 0 bases, with 5 bases left in between. From germline, CDR1 is SGDLS and CDR2 YYNGEE. The CDR3 extends over 14 amino acids. Study results and limitations: Shorter TCRB CDR3s, moderately but significantly so, marked every one of the four CD4+ subsets in Type 1 diabetes patients. Insertion counts at VDJ junctions were lower in type 1 diabetes patients, who also showed more deletions there.

This clone was seen a few times. Its antigen is unidentified. Reverse transcription of all isolated RNA meant that expressed TCRB transcripts were sequenced. Assay used: immunoSEQ multiplex PCR; TCRdb lists only in-frame clones, some missing. Of about 390,000 clones in the sample, 9.5% to 10% are singletons; the top ten hold over 0.45%. Source material: central memory CD4+ T cells from blood. This clonotype originated in a man aged 25-45 years with type 1 diabetes. The chain is built from TRBV9 and TRBJ1-3; D gene uncertain. The CDR3, as DNA: TGTGCCAGCAGCGTATACGGCTCTGGAAACACCATATATTTT. Its translation is CASSVYGSGNTIYF.